The next 18 T cell receptor beta chains were all read from a single sample in a study of CD8+ T cells in alopecia areata. It was cDNA, reverse transcribed from extracted RNA, that served as the sequencing template. Method: immunoSEQ multiplex PCR; TCRdb's copy keeps in-frame clones and lacks some. The table has 60,000 to 65,000 clones, about 40% seen once. The sequencing sample was made of NKG2D-low CD8+ T cells sorted from blood. These receptors were taken from a human donor with alopecia areata.

The V gene is TRBV27, the J gene TRBJ2-7; 11 bases are a match to TRBD2. The CDR3 spans 14 residues. Germline V CDR1 and CDR2: MNHEY, SMNVEV (reference sequence). Trimming took 6 bases from V and 5 from J; bases not matched to a gene: 6. The CDR3: CASRLAGGPHEQYF. The CDR3 bases are TGTGCCAGCAGATTAGCGGGAGGGCCCCACGAGCAGTACTTC.

This chain connects TRBV18 to TRBJ2-7; TRBD1 is a possible D gene (6 bases). Germline-derived CDR1 and CDR2 are KGHSH and LQKENI. The ends were cut back, 4 bases at V and 4 bases at J, with 17 bases in the middle. The CDR3 consists of 15 residues. CDR3 sequence reads: CASSHLGRGEYEQYF. In DNA, the CDR3 is TGTGCCAGCTCACACCTCGGCAGGGGTGAATACGAGCAGTACTTC.

The table lists this clone with a few counts. The CDR3 region is CASSPQGGANIQYF. The CDR3 DNA reads TGTGCCAGCAGTCCACAGGGGGGTGCAAACATTCAGTACTTC. This chain links TRBV27 with TRBJ2-4; 8 nucleotides agree with TRBD1. V was clipped by 5 bases and J by 6 bases; unmatched bases: 6. The CDR3 has 14 amino acids. Germline V gene lookup returns CDR1 MNHEY and CDR2 SMNVEV (reference sequence).

In its sample, this clone was seen a few times. Other DNA sequences of this sample code for an identical CDR3. The chain joins TRBV29-1 to TRBJ2-1; TRBD2 matches 16 bases. CDR3 length equals 16 residues. J was trimmed by 1 base and V by 3 bases; bases with no gene match: 0. In germline, CDR1 is SQVTM, CDR2 ANQGSEA. For the CDR3, the DNA is TGCAGCGTTGAGGGACTAGCGGGAGGGTCCTACAATGAGCAGTTCTTC. Amino acids: CSVEGLAGGSYNEQFF.

CDR3 sequence: CASSFKTSDRGRDEQYF. DNA for the CDR3: TGTGCCAGCAGCTTCAAAACCTCGGACAGGGGGCGCGACGAGCAGTACTTC. This rearrangement joins TRBV7-9 to TRBJ2-7, with 11 bases that match TRBD1. The CDR3 contains 17 residues. The V gene's germline CDR1 is SEHNR and CDR2 FQNEAQ (reference sequence). J gave up 5 bases and V 3 bases, and 12 bases lay outside the gene matches.

The table lists this clone with a count of one. The chain couples TRBV2 to TRBJ2-1; 11 positions match TRBD1. Trimming at V came to 9 bases and at J to 8 bases, leaving 6 bases not matched to a gene. The CDR3 is made up of 13 amino acids. Germline values: CDR1 SNHLY, CDR2 FYNNEI. The CDR3 sequence: CARGTGGVDEQFF. As DNA, the CDR3 is TGTGCCAGAGGGACAGGGGGAGTCGATGAGCAGTTCTTC. Full variable domain (remainder filled in from reference TRBV2 and TRBJ2-1): EPEVTQTPSHQVTQMGQEVILRCVPISNHLYFYWYRQILGQKVEFLVSFYNNEISEKSEIFDDQFSVERPDGSNFTLKIRSTKLEDSAMYFCARGTGGVDEQFFGPGTRLTVL.

The rearrangement uses TRBV29-1 and TRBJ2-1; tentative D call: TRBD1 (5 bases). CDR1 SQVTM and CDR2 ANQGSEA come from the germline V gene. The CDR3 consists of 13 residues. V dropped 5 bases and J dropped 8 bases, with 16 bases sitting between them. The CDR3 DNA reads TGCAGCGTTCGTAGTGTCAGGGCGTATGAGCAGTTCTTC. Translated, it gives CSVRSVRAYEQFF.

The chain links TRBV9 to TRBJ2-1; D gene uncertain. Germline lookup yields CDR1 SGDLS and CDR2 YYNGEE. Between the trimmed V and J ends, which lost 4 bases and 0 bases, there was a span of 11 bases. The CDR3 runs 15 residues. DNA of the CDR3: TGTGCCAGCAGCCTTGTCCCGCGCTCCTACAATGAGCAGTTCTTC. Translating it yields CASSLVPRSYNEQFF. The variable domain in full, with the rest retrieved from reference TRBV9 and TRBJ2-1, is DSGVTQTPKHLITATGQRVTLRCSPRSGDLSVYWYQQSLDQGLQFLIQYYNGEERAKGNILERFSAQQFPDLHSELNLSSLELGDSALYFCASSLVPRSYNEQFFGPGTRLTVL.

This clone was picked up a small number of times. The V gene is TRBV4-3, the J gene TRBJ2-2; tentatively, D is TRBD1 (5 bases). CDR3 length equals 14 residues. CDR1 and CDR2 from the germline V gene are LGHNA and YSLEER. V was cut by 1 base and J by 2 bases, with 5 bases left in between. The CDR3: CASSQGTNTGELFF. CDR3 bases: TGCGCCAGCAGCCAAGGGACAAACACCGGGGAGCTGTTTTTT.

The chain employs TRBV29-1 and TRBJ1-1; no reliable D call. There are 13 residues in the CDR3. The V end lost 5 bases, the J end lost 7 bases, and 17 bases lay between the germline ends. CDR1 and CDR2 (germline): SQVTM, ANQGSEA. CDR3 bases: TGCAGCGTTCGGATATCCGGGAGCCATGAAGCTTTCTTT. Its translation: CSVRISGSHEAFF.

The chain uses TRBV9 and TRBJ2-1; TRBD2 agrees at 13 bases. The CDR3 extends over 15 amino acids. Trimming took 5 bases from V and 7 from J; bases not matched to a gene: 6. Looked up from germline, CDR1 is SGDLS and CDR2 is YYNGEE. CDR3 loop: CASRTGTSGINEQFF. CDR3 nucleotide sequence: TGTGCCAGCAGGACCGGGACTAGCGGGATTAATGAGCAGTTCTTC.

This clone appeared a few times. At the DNA level, this CDR3 is encoded by other sequences in the same sample as well. The genes are TRBV28 and TRBJ2-7; D is uncertain. V shed 3 bases and J shed 4 bases, with 4 bases lying between them. The V gene's germline CDR1 is MDHEN and CDR2 SYDVKM. This CDR3 region has 11 residues. CDR3 bases: TGTGCCAGCAGTTTGGGGTACGAGCAGTACTTC. Protein sequence: CASSLGYEQYF.

This chain uses TRBV10-3 with TRBJ2-5; TRBD1 matches 9 bases. Germline-derived CDR1 and CDR2 are ENHRY and SYGVKD. There are 14 residues in the CDR3. V gave up 6 bases and J gave up 3 bases; unmatched junction bases: 5. CDR3 protein: CAISGTGKKETQYF. CDR3 coding DNA: TGTGCCATCAGCGGGACAGGGAAAAAAGAGACCCAGTACTTC.

The chain joins TRBV7-8 to TRBJ1-1; no reliable D call. The germline V gene encodes CDR1 SGHVS and CDR2 FQNEAQ. V was clipped by 0 bases and J by 2 bases, with 10 bases between them. This CDR3 is 15 amino acids long. The CDR3 loop reads CASSLAGEINTEAFF. DNA of the CDR3: TGTGCCAGCAGCTTAGCGGGTGAAATAAACACTGAAGCTTTCTTT.

This clone is a singleton in its sample. This chain uses TRBV5-1 with TRBJ1-5; no clear D. Germline assignment: CDR1 SGHRS and CDR2 YFSETQ. This CDR3 comprises 14 residues. V was clipped by 5 bases and J by 6 bases, with 15 bases between them. The CDR3 coding sequence is TGCGCCAGCAGGGAGGAGGTGGGGTCTCAGCCCCAGCATTTT. It yields the protein CASREEVGSQPQHF.

The chain joins TRBV25-1 to TRBJ1-2; no firm D call. This CDR3 contains 12 residues. Germline assignment: CDR1 MGHDK and CDR2 SYGVNS. Trimming shortened V by 5 bases and J by 0 bases, and 4 bases separated the two germline ends. CDR3 DNA sequence: TGTGCCAGCAGTCTGGCTAACTATGGCTACACCTTC. It yields the protein CASSLANYGYTF.

This clone was counted a single time. This CDR3 is CASSHRRPSEAFF. CDR3 coding DNA: TGTGCCAGCAGCCACCGCCGGCCTTCTGAAGCTTTCTTT. This chain uses TRBV5-6 with TRBJ1-1, with no clear D. From germline, CDR1 is SGHDT and CDR2 YYEEEE. CDR3 length: 13 amino acids. V dropped 4 bases and J dropped 6 bases, with 13 bases sitting between them.

The CDR3 sequence is CASGHPLGEDTQYF. CDR3 bases: TGTGCCAGCGGCCACCCTTTGGGAGAAGATACGCAGTATTTT. The rearrangement uses TRBV27 and TRBJ2-3; weak D call: TRBD2 (5 bases). The CDR3 runs to 14 residues. From germline, CDR1 is MNHEY and CDR2 SMNVEV (reference sequence). Trimming cost V 8 bases and J 5 bases, with 17 bases left between them.